This T cell receptor (beta chain) was sequenced for a study of T cell repertoires in cytomegalovirus infection. Study background: Both CMV infection and a matching HLA type were indicated by public TCR beta signatures.

MiXCR, applied by TCRdb to the reads, yields one record per CDR3 protein. The data show 310,000 or so distinct CDR3 sequences, about 25% seen once. The V gene lost 1 base and the J gene lost 4 bases, with 15 bases spanning the gap. CDR1 is MNHEY, CDR2 SVGEGT, per germline. This CDR3 contains 16 residues. Notes on this clonotype: Its antigen is unknown.

The study's findings and limits: Carriers of CMV plus the relevant HLA were identified by cumulative public TCR beta family frequency. The response measured ex vivo was dominated by TCR beta clonotypes (HLA-C-restricted and CMV-specific).

The sequencing sample was made of PBMCs. J is TRBJ2-3 and V is TRBV6-2 or TRBV6-3, with D possibly matching TRBD2 (6 bases). This TCR came from a human donor in good health (CMV status not recorded). Some clones in this sample may be carry-over from other donors' samples. CDR3 region: CASSYFTSRRPDTQYF. In DNA, the CDR3 is TGTGCCAGCAGTTACTTCACTAGCCGCCGCCCAGATACGCAGTATTTT.